This T cell receptor (beta chain) was captured in a study of OX40 agonist ivuxolimab in advanced cancers. About the full investigation: Ivuxolimab, which targeted the costimulatory receptor OX40 (CD134), was an agonistic, fully human IgG2 monoclonal antibody. Intravenous ivuxolimab was administered to patients every 2 weeks at six dose levels: 0.01, 0.1, 0.3, 1.5, 3 and 10 mg/kg. In the dose-escalation cohort, roughly 80% of patients were male, and the mean age was about 55 years, with a range of about 20 to 79. Peripheral TCRbeta sequencing was intended to test whether TCR sequence diversity was altered and clonal T-cell expansion was caused by ivuxolimab. The monotherapy dose-escalation portion (N of about 57 patients) of the phase I ivuxolimab trial is reported in the paper. Partial responses occurred in three dose-escalation patients: two with cutaneous melanoma and one with hepatocellular carcinoma. Prior anti-PD-1, anti-PD-L1 or anti-CTLA-4 therapy was permitted, and checkpoint inhibitors had been received by under 50% of dose-escalation patients. Among the roughly 52 dose-escalation patients, about 20 had hepatocellular carcinoma, some 15 melanoma, 9 renal cell carcinoma and 9 head and neck cancer. The study at large found these results: Low levels of normalized T-cell clonal expansion were also shown by some nonresponding patients. After ivuxolimab, more expanded clones were found on average in CD8+ T cells than in CD4+ T cells. The antigen specificity of the peripheral T cells that underwent clonal expansion was not determined. At doses of 0.1 to 3.0 mg/kg, clonal expansion of both CD4+ and CD8+ T cells in blood was seen between baseline and week 6. In partial responders in the 0.1-3.0 mg/kg groups, normalized peripheral clonal expansion was found to be among the lowest, especially among CD8+ T cells.

A word on this clone: It lacks a known antigen. No per-base quality is available; no much larger clone lies one base away.

Genomic DNA was isolated from the sorted cells so that the TCRbeta CDR3 region could be sequenced. The immunoSEQ Assay was used to sequence the TCRbeta CDR3 regions. The clones in this table, taken by TCRdb from immuneACCESS, are in-frame only. Not every clone is retained; where verified, under half of the shortfall comes from an unresolved V gene, and the cause of the rest is unknown. In all, the sample holds about 21,000 clones, and approximately 86% of those were seen once. The ten largest clonotypes hold around 20% of the sample. The trial excluded patients who had a history of autoimmune disease or who were on systemic immunosuppression. Peripheral blood for TCR sequencing was drawn from every dose cohort at baseline, at cycle 4 day 1 and at cycle 7 day 1. Samples were obtained from an open-label, multicenter, first-in-human phase I dose-escalation trial of ivuxolimab. The trial enrolled adults with locally advanced or metastatic head and neck squamous cell, hepatocellular, melanoma or renal cell carcinoma. Before TCR sequencing, CD4+ and CD8+ T cells were separately sorted from peripheral blood.

Trimming costs V 2 bases and J 2 bases, and their ends lie 10 bases apart. The cysteine opens and the phenylalanine closes a CDR3 of 14 amino acids. CDR3 DNA only is kept here, 42 bases in frame from base 1. From a lookup of the germline V gene (reference sequence), CDR1 and CDR2 are MNHNY and SVGAGI. This clonotype was sampled from an adult with an advanced solid tumor such as melanoma, head and neck, liver or kidney cancer. The rearranged chain carries TRBV6-6 and TRBJ2-7; the D gene lacks a confident call. The sample here was CD4+ or CD8+ T cells sorted from blood, taken in a trial of the OX40 agonist ivuxolimab. Here the CDR3 is given as CASSYEQTPYEQYF. The nucleotides are TGTGCCAGCAGTTACGAACAGACCCCCTACGAGCAGTACTTC.